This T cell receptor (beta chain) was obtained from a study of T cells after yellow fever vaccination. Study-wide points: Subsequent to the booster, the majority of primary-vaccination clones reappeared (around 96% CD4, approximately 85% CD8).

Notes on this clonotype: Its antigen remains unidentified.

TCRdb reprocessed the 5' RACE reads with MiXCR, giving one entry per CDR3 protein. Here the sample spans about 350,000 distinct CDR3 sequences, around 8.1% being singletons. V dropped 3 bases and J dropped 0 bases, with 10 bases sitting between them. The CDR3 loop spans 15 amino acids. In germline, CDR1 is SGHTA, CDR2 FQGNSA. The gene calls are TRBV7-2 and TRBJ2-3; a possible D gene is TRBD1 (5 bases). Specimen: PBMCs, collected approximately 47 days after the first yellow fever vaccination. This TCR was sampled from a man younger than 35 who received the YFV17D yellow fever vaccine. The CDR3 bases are TGTGCCAGCAGCTTTGACAGCATAAGCACAGATACGCAGTATTTT. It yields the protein CASSFDSISTDTQYF.